This T cell receptor beta chain was obtained from a study of CD8 T cells in Susac syndrome. TEMRA cells were enriched by FACS, while CD8+ and CD4+ T cells were obtained through a negative isolation that was performed magnetically. Reverse transcription of roughly 0.5 to 1 ug RNA used random hexamers. From the immunoSEQ multiplex PCR reads, TCRdb called clonotypes with MiXCR, one entry per CDR3 protein. The sample has approximately 140,000 distinct CDR3 sequences, 90% to 95% seen once. Germline values: CDR1 MNHEY, CDR2 SMNVEV (reference sequence). The CDR3 extends over 14 amino acids. V lost 5 bases to trimming and J lost 0 bases, with 10 bases between them.

Sequenced input: CD8+ T cells from PBMCs. The sequence was collected from a human donor in good health. The chain recombines TRBV27 with TRBJ1-1; no clear D. The CDR3 region is CASSPISVNTEAFF. The CDR3 region has the DNA TGTGCCAGCAGTCCCATCTCGGTGAACACTGAAGCTTTCTTT.